These T cell receptor beta chains were read from a single sample in a study of T cells in localized non-small cell lung cancer. Only in-frame clones appear in the TCRdb table, and some are missing; sequencing was by immunoSEQ multiplex PCR. This table has about 72,000 clones, less than 85% appearing once. The starting material was peripheral blood, obtained before any cancer treatment. These receptor sequences come from a female donor aged 60 or older with stage I lung adenocarcinoma. Each CDR3 is given with its conserved first and last residue. Fields, in order: CDR3 protein, V gene, D gene. D genes are given only for firm matches.

CASSATLGGYGYTF	TRBV11-2	.
CASSSAGSYSTDTQYF	TRBV7-2	.
CASSFRLAGEPGTLYF	TRBV28	TRBD2
CASSPTRRADTQYF	TRBV28	.
CASSRTGGRYNEQFF	TRBV2	TRBD1
CASSANLWGGMYNEQFF	TRBV14	.
CASSTKPVQETQYF	TRBV9	.
CASSIFGRGVGQEAFF	TRBV19	.
CASRRWQGTGNEQFF	TRBV28	.
CASSPGGNEQFF	TRBV11-2	.
CASSYFAGDNEQFF	TRBV6-6	.
CASSPSNIQYF	TRBV18	.
CASSQVAGVVKNIQYF	TRBV4-1	TRBD2
CASSDVRADGYTF	TRBV25-1	.
CASSLAEGRGPDGYTF	TRBV7-8	TRBD1
CAIRGTQVETQYF	TRBV10-3	.
CASPGAFF	TRBV6-1	.
CASSELRGTQFF	TRBV10-2	TRBD2
CASSLRDSPLHF	TRBV5-6	.
CSARFSIEQYF	TRBV20-1	.
CASSYQTGGKEKLFF	TRBV6-5	.
CASSLRAQGESYEQYF	TRBV7-9	.
CASSARGGGGADTQYF	TRBV9	TRBD2
CASGSNAYEQYF	TRBV12-5	.
CASLDLYNEQFF	TRBV6-1	.
CASGLRSTVGNSPLHF	TRBV12-5	.
CASSRDRGQGNTEAFF	TRBV7-9	TRBD1
CASSGQRFYEQYF	TRBV28	.
CASSPDRNYRGLFF	TRBV18	.
CASSQEALAGQSSYEQYF	TRBV4-1	TRBD2
CASEDRKRDTEAFF	TRBV6-1	.
CASSAGTRGEKLFF	TRBV9	.
CASSMGSPGPNNYEQYF	TRBV19	.
CASSNSRGPGLNEQFF	TRBV18	TRBD1
CASSEFGGPVYYNEQFF	TRBV2	.
CASSKDWVYPSGRSSRSYEQYF	TRBV21-1	.
CASSSDGFGQPQHF	TRBV7-9	.
CASSLMWGQGTDTQYF	TRBV7-2	.
CTSSQGEPQFYEQYF	TRBV1	.
CASSGWGAVVGELFF	TRBV2	.
CASSPTGNTIYF	TRBV2	.
CASTRGYRTDNNEQFF	TRBV10-2	.
CASLSSWGDTEAFF	TRBV5-1	.
CSVEDLVRGFTF	TRBV29-1	TRBD1
CSAIEVSEQFF	TRBV20-1	.
CASSPGGYEQYF	TRBV5-4	.
CASSPPRYYGYTF	TRBV7-2	.
CASSVKQGANYGYTF	TRBV9	TRBD1
CASRLARGGLEKDTQYF	TRBV12-2	.